The next 18 T cell receptor beta chains were all read from a single sample in a study of blood T cells in healthy people across ages. Combining a sample-barcoded 5' primer with a J-beta primer mix, a second PCR ran for roughly 7 to 11 cycles. In TCRdb, the 5' RACE reads were re-called with MiXCR into one record per CDR3 protein. The sample yields 2 million or so distinct CDR3 sequences, around 48% seen once. Material: blood. These receptors all come from a woman aged 40 to 50 in good health.

Details on this clonotype: The junction shows a germline mismatch at one end, possibly a read error. The genes are TRBV25-1 and TRBJ2-3; D perhaps matches TRBD1 (6 bases). This CDR3 contains 15 residues. Per germline, CDR1 MGHDK and CDR2 SYGVNS. CDR3 loop: CASSVTGPSTDAQYF. The CDR3 bases are TGTGCCAGCAGCGTTACAGGGCCCTCCACAGATGCGCAGTATTTT.

The table lists this clonotype with many counts. The V gene is TRBV7-2, the J gene TRBJ2-5, with 7 nucleotides matching TRBD2. The CDR3 totals 13 residues. Trimming at V came to 5 bases and at J to 0 bases, leaving 0 bases not matched to a gene. From germline, CDR1 is SGHTA and CDR2 FQGNSA. The CDR3 nucleotides read TGTGCCAGCAGCCGGGGGGACCAAGAGACCCAGTACTTC. Its protein product is CASSRGDQETQYF.

Concerning this clonotype itself: One base away lies a much larger clone, so this may be a sequencing read error. This chain connects TRBV7-8 to TRBJ2-5, with D possibly being TRBD2 (6 bases). Judging by the DNA end, TRBJ2-7 fits better; the J call may be wrong. The CDR3 runs to 12 residues. CDR1 and CDR2 (germline): SGHVS, FQNEAQ. The CDR3 region is CPSSGGYYEQYF. DNA of the CDR3: TGTCCCAGCAGCGGAGGGTACTACGAGCAGTACTTC.

The chain joins TRBV29-1 to TRBJ2-3, with 9 nucleotides matching TRBD1. Germline V gives CDR1 SQVTM, CDR2 ANQGSEA. Trimming cost V 1 base and J 2 bases; bases outside gene matches: 4. The CDR3 has 15 amino acids. CDR3 nucleotides: TGCAGCGTTGAAGGCGGGACAGGGCCCACAGATACGCAGTATTTT. Translating it yields CSVEGGTGPTDTQYF.

This clonotype was seen only a few times. The genes are TRBV7-2 and TRBJ2-1; 10 bases are a match to TRBD2. The ends lost 7 bases at V and 0 bases at J; junction bases unmatched: 9. The CDR3 has 17 residues. In germline, CDR1 is SGHTA, CDR2 FQGNSA. In DNA form, the CDR3 reads TGTGCCAGCACCTCCCGTAGCGGGGGGAGCTCCTACAATGAGCAGTTCTTC. Its protein product is CASTSRSGGSSYNEQFF. Combining the CDR3 with reference TRBV7-2 and TRBJ2-1 gives the whole variable domain GAGVSQSPSNKVTEKGKDVELRCDPISGHTALYWYRQSLGQGLEFLIYFQGNSAPDKSGLPSDRFSAERTGGSVSTLTIQRTQQEDSAVYLCASTSRSGGSSYNEQFFGPGTRLTVL.

The CDR3 sequence: CSASWTSEAFF. The CDR3 nucleotides read TGCAGTGCTAGTTGGACCTCCGAAGCTTTCTTT. V usage is TRBV20-1 and J usage is TRBJ1-1; D remains unclear. The germline gives CDR1 DFQATT, CDR2 SNEGSKA (reference sequence). The V end lost 3 bases, the J end lost 8 bases, and 10 bases lay between the germline ends. The CDR3 length is 11 residues.

The chain is built from TRBV27 and TRBJ1-6; TRBD1 might be the D (5 bases). The CDR3 spans 16 residues. V was cut by 3 bases and J by 3 bases, with 12 bases left in between. Germline CDR1 and CDR2: MNHEY and SMNVEV (reference sequence). This chain's CDR3 is CASSFSRELYNSPLHF. The CDR3 DNA reads as TGTGCCAGCAGTTTTTCCAGGGAGCTCTATAATTCACCCCTCCACTTT.

The chain joins TRBV28 to TRBJ1-5; D is perhaps TRBD1 (5 bases). This CDR3 is built from 16 residues. V was clipped by 2 bases and J by 3 bases, with 14 bases between them. The germline V gene has CDR1 MDHEN and CDR2 SYDVKM. CDR3: CASSLGRGSTNQPQHF. The CDR3 DNA reads as TGTGCCAGCAGTTTAGGTCGGGGGTCCACCAATCAGCCCCAGCATTTT.

The rearrangement uses TRBV7-2 and TRBJ1-2, with TRBD1 identical over 7 bases. The CDR3 sequence is 14 residues long. V shed 3 bases and J 4 bases; nucleotides not matched to a gene: 5. From germline, CDR1 is SGHTA and CDR2 FQGNSA. CDR3: CASSLMTGIYGYTF. As DNA, the CDR3 is TGTGCCAGCAGCTTGATGACAGGGATCTATGGCTACACCTTC.

This chain joins TRBV20-1 and TRBJ2-1, with unresolved D. Germline CDR1 and CDR2: DFQATT and SNEGSKA (reference sequence). The CDR3 is 15 residues long. V shed 6 bases and J shed 6 bases, with 21 bases lying between them. This CDR3 is CSARKELIELNEQFF. DNA for the CDR3: TGCAGTGCGAGAAAAGAACTTATTGAGCTCAATGAGCAGTTCTTC.

The J gene is TRBJ2-5, the V gene TRBV27, with D perhaps matching TRBD1 (6 bases). The germline V gene encodes CDR1 MNHEY and CDR2 SMNVEV (reference sequence). Trimming cost V 1 base and J 3 bases, with 12 bases left between them. The CDR3 consists of 15 residues. The CDR3 DNA follows: TGTGCCAGCAGTTTATTAGGGGGTCAGGAAGAGACCCAGTACTTC. Residues: CASSLLGGQEETQYF.

The chain joins TRBV6-5 to TRBJ2-7; D uncertain. V was shortened by 8 bases and J by 0 bases, with 17 bases between the two germline ends. The CDR3 has 15 amino acids. The V gene's germline CDR1 is MNHEY and CDR2 SVGAGI. The CDR3 bases are TGTGCCAGCGGGCAGGACGCTGGGTACTCCTACGAGCAGTACTTC. Amino acids: CASGQDAGYSYEQYF.

The chain joins TRBV6-6 to TRBJ1-2, with D possibly being TRBD1 (5 bases). V was shortened by 5 bases and J by 2 bases, with 12 bases between the two germline ends. Per the germline V gene, CDR1 is MNHNY and CDR2 is SVGAGI (reference sequence). This CDR3 has 14 residues. CDR3 DNA sequence: TGTGCCAGCAGTCCGGGGGAGTACAACTATGGCTACACCTTC. Amino acid sequence: CASSPGEYNYGYTF.

V usage is TRBV12-3 or TRBV12-4 and J usage is TRBJ1-4; maybe TRBD1 (6 bases). V lost 1 base, J lost 5 bases, and 17 bases lay in between. The CDR3 has 17 amino acids. The CDR3 nucleotides are TGTGCCAGCAGTTTAGGGTCGGGGGGGCAGTTGAATGAAAAACTGTTTTTT. It encodes CASSLGSGGQLNEKLFF.

The sample holds many counts of this clonotype. The chain has TRBV29-1 and TRBJ1-2, with D possibly TRBD1 on 5 matching bases. Deletions cut 6 bases from V and 4 bases from J, with 21 bases between. The length of the CDR3 is 15 residues. Germline loops: CDR1 SQVTM, CDR2 ANQGSEA. The CDR3 here is CSVVAIRVGGYGYTF. The CDR3 coding sequence is TGCAGCGTGGTTGCAATCAGGGTAGGCGGCTATGGCTACACCTTC.

This rearrangement joins TRBV20-1 to TRBJ2-1; D may be TRBD2 (5 bases). The CDR3 contains 15 residues. CDR1 is DFQATT and CDR2 is SNEGSKA in the germline V gene (reference sequence). V dropped 2 bases and J dropped 6 bases, with 17 bases sitting between them. Here the CDR3 reads CSARSQVRATNEQFF. As DNA, the CDR3 is TGCAGTGCTAGAAGTCAGGTGCGGGCGACCAATGAGCAGTTCTTC.

V usage is TRBV7-9 and J usage is TRBJ2-5; tentatively, D is TRBD1 (5 bases). The J call is uncertain, as TRBJ2-7 better fits the DNA end. This CDR3 spans 12 amino acids. CDR1 is SEHNR, CDR2 FQNEAQ, per germline (reference sequence). The CDR3 region is CASRAGSHEQYF. CDR3 coding DNA: TGTGCCAGCAGGGCAGGGTCGCACGAGCAGTACTTC.

V is TRBV7-9 and J is TRBJ1-2; TRBD1 aligns across 7 bases. In germline, CDR1 is SEHNR, CDR2 FQNEAQ (reference sequence). J was trimmed by 8 bases and V by 1 base; bases with no gene match: 10. This CDR3 has 15 amino acids. The CDR3 bases are TGTGCCAGCAGCTTAGACAGACAGAAAGGGGGCGGCTACACCTTC. This sequence encodes CASSLDRQKGGGYTF.